These T cell receptor beta chains were read from a single sample in a study of T-cell reconstitution after alpha-beta-depleted transplantation in children. TCRdb reanalysed the PCR reads using MiXCR and keeps one entry per CDR3 protein. The table shows almost 250,000 distinct CDR3 sequences, with around 25% occurring only once. The sample consisted of PBMCs, taken before TCRalphabeta/CD19-depleted stem cell transplant. The receptors were sampled from a girl aged 2 to 9 with Fanconi anemia, due to receive a stem cell transplant. The CDR3 runs from the conserved cysteine through the conserved F or W. A D gene is named only where the DNA matches it firmly. Clone size is not always given. Where it is, it says once, few, many or a class for expanded clones.

abundance	v_gene	d_gene	j_gene	CDR3aa	CDR3nt
NA	TRBV7-3	NA	TRBJ2-1	CASSFSGGGLNEQFF	TGTGCCAGCAGCTTTAGTGGGGGGGGCTTAAATGAGCAGTTCTTC
NA	TRBV11-1	NA	TRBJ1-2	CASSSPRGGKNYGYTF	TGTGCCAGCAGCTCCCCGCGGGGAGGGAAGAACTATGGCTACACCTTC
many	TRBV20-1	NA	TRBJ2-1	CSARAASLRGGNEQFF	TGCAGTGCTAGGGCAGCTAGCTTACGGGGTGGCAATGAGCAGTTCTTC
once	TRBV18	NA	TRBJ2-1	CASSRLESYNEQFF	TGTGCCAGCTCACGACTAGAGTCCTACAATGAGCAGTTCTTC
few	TRBV28	NA	TRBJ2-5	CASSSRQGGETQYF	TGTGCCAGCAGTTCTAGACAGGGAGGGGAGACCCAGTACTTC
NA	TRBV20-1	NA	TRBJ2-7	CSARQDTISYEQYF	TGCAGTGCTAGACAGGACACCATCTCCTACGAGCAGTACTTC
NA	TRBV6-2/TRBV6-3	NA	TRBJ2-7	CASSYYSPGEQYF	TGTGCCAGCAGTTACTATTCCCCGGGAGAGCAGTACTTC
many	TRBV20-1	NA	TRBJ2-7	CSANRRVDYEQYF	TGCAGTGCTAACCGACGGGTTGACTACGAGCAGTACTTC
few	TRBV29-1	NA	TRBJ1-2	CSITWNYGYTF	TGCAGCATAACCTGGAACTATGGCTACACCTTC
NA	TRBV6-1	TRBD2	TRBJ2-5	CASSAGLDGETQYF	TGTGCCAGCAGTGCGGGACTAGATGGAGAGACCCAGTACTTC
few	TRBV5-5	TRBD2	TRBJ2-1	CASSLSWTSGHYNEQFF	TGTGCCAGCAGCTTGTCCTGGACTAGCGGACACTACAATGAGCAGTTCTTC
NA	TRBV6-5	NA	TRBJ2-1	CASSYSFGLNEQFF	TGTGCCAGCAGTTACTCGTTTGGTCTAAATGAGCAGTTCTTC
NA	TRBV27	TRBD2	TRBJ2-1	CTSSDRTSGESEQFF	TGCACCAGCAGTGATAGGACTAGCGGTGAGAGTGAGCAGTTCTTC
NA	TRBV29-1	TRBD1	TRBJ1-2	CSVAGTAFYGYTF	TGCAGCGTTGCCGGGACAGCCTTCTATGGCTACACCTTC
few	TRBV20-1	NA	TRBJ2-1	CSARQLVVNEQFF	TGCAGTGCTAGGCAACTAGTCGTCAATGAGCAGTTCTTC
many	TRBV20-1	NA	TRBJ2-4	CSAGGYRAKNIQYF	TGCAGTGCCGGGGGTTACCGGGCCAAAAACATTCAGTACTTC
many	TRBV29-1	TRBD2	TRBJ2-7	CSVSFAGATYEQYF	TGCAGCGTTAGTTTCGCGGGAGCAACCTACGAGCAGTACTTC
NA	TRBV2	NA	TRBJ2-7	CASSDHSYEQYF	TGTGCCAGCAGTGACCACTCCTACGAGCAGTACTTC
once	TRBV5-1	TRBD1	TRBJ2-5	CASWGQLQETQYF	TGCGCCAGCTGGGGACAGCTTCAAGAGACCCAGTACTTC
many	TRBV29-1	TRBD1	TRBJ2-5	CSVAPDRVEGETQYF	TGCAGCGTCGCCCCAGACAGGGTAGAGGGGGAGACCCAGTACTTC
few	TRBV18	TRBD1	TRBJ2-5	CASSPFGTGEETQYF	TGTGCCAGCTCACCATTTGGCACAGGGGAAGAGACCCAGTACTTC
NA	TRBV7-6	TRBD1	TRBJ2-1	CASSPTGEIVHNEQFF	TGTGCCAGCAGCCCCACAGGGGAAATAGTCCACAATGAGCAGTTCTTC
NA	TRBV7-9	TRBD2	TRBJ2-7	CASSLARSGGAYEQYF	TGTGCCAGCAGCTTAGCTCGTAGCGGGGGGGCCTACGAGCAGTACTTC
NA	TRBV6-1	TRBD2	TRBJ2-5	CASSELAGHQETQYF	TGTGCCAGCAGTGAGCTAGCGGGGCACCAAGAGACCCAGTACTTC
NA	TRBV7-6	TRBD2	TRBJ2-7	CASSLYSGEQYF	TGTGCCAGCAGCTTATATAGCGGGGAGCAGTACTTC
NA	TRBV12-5	TRBD2	TRBJ2-3	CASGLARTSGYTDTQYF	TGTGCTAGTGGTTTGGCCCGGACTAGCGGCTACACAGATACGCAGTATTTT
many	TRBV20-1	NA	TRBJ2-5	CSALRGTQYF	TGCAGTGCTTTGCGTGGGACCCAGTACTTC
many	TRBV12-3/TRBV12-4	NA	TRBJ2-1	CASSSTQGFSYNEQFF	TGTGCCAGCAGTTCGACACAGGGATTCTCCTACAATGAGCAGTTCTTC
few	TRBV19	TRBD2	TRBJ2-1	CASSTTFTSGRGVYNEQFF	TGTGCCAGTAGTACCACATTTACTAGCGGGAGAGGGGTCTACAATGAGCAGTTCTTC
few	TRBV12-3/TRBV12-4	TRBD1	TRBJ2-2	CASSLTGIGTGELFF	TGTGCCAGCAGTTTGACAGGGATTGGGACCGGGGAGCTGTTTTTT
many	TRBV7-8	TRBD2	TRBJ2-1	CASSLPSGSSYNEQFF	TGTGCCAGCAGCTTACCTAGCGGCAGCTCCTACAATGAGCAGTTCTTC
NA	TRBV29-1	NA	TRBJ1-2	CSVEVGGYGYTF	TGCAGCGTTGAAGTCGGGGGGTATGGCTACACCTTC
NA	TRBV5-5	TRBD1	TRBJ2-5	CASTRTGELETQYF	TGTGCCAGCACGCGAACAGGGGAATTGGAGACCCAGTACTTC
NA	TRBV7-3	NA	TRBJ2-2	CASSLKGDTNTGELFF	TGTGCCAGCAGCTTAAAAGGAGATACGAACACCGGGGAGCTGTTTTTT
NA	TRBV7-2	TRBD2	TRBJ2-7	CASSSDSGLAGSRQYF	TGTGCCAGCAGCTCCGACTCGGGACTAGCGGGGAGTAGACAGTACTTC
NA	TRBV5-1	NA	TRBJ2-3	CASSSQRSDTQYF	TGCGCCAGCAGCTCCCAGCGTTCAGATACGCAGTATTTT
few	TRBV7-9	NA	TRBJ2-5	CASSLWAGQQETQYF	TGTGCCAGCAGCTTATGGGCTGGACAGCAAGAGACCCAGTACTTC
many	TRBV28	TRBD2	TRBJ2-7	CASSTPAGGPSYEQYF	TGTGCCAGCAGTACGCCAGCGGGAGGTCCCTCCTACGAGCAGTACTTC
many	TRBV7-2	TRBD2	TRBJ2-3	CASLLAGRDTDTQYF	TGTGCCAGCCTATTAGCGGGGCGGGATACAGATACGCAGTATTTT
few	TRBV3-1	TRBD2	TRBJ2-1	CASRGTSGGAGEQFF	TGTGCCAGCAGGGGGACTAGCGGGGGGGCCGGTGAGCAGTTCTTC